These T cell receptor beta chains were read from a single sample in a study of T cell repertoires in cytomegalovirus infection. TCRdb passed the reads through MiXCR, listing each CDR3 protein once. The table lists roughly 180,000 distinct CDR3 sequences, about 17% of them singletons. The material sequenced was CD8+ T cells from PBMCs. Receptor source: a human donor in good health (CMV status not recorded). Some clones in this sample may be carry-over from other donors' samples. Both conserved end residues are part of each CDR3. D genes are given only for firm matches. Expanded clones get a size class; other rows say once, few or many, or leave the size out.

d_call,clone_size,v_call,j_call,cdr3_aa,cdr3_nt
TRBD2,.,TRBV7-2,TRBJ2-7,CASSLAAENSGDEQYF,TGTGCCAGCAGCTTAGCGGCGGAGAATAGCGGGGACGAGCAGTACTTC
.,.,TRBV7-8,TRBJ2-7,CASSLALTIPYEQYF,TGTGCCAGCAGCTTAGCGCTAACTATCCCCTACGAGCAGTACTTC
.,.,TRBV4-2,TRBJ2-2,CASSRPSGELFF,TGTGCCAGCAGCAGGCCATCCGGGGAGCTGTTTTTT
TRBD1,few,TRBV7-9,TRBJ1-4,CASSTDRGRANEKLFF,TGTGCCAGCAGCACAGACAGGGGAAGGGCTAATGAAAAACTGTTTTTT
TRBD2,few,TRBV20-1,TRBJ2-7,CSAPGTSGIIPYEQYF,TGCAGTGCACCCGGGACTAGCGGGATTATCCCCTACGAGCAGTACTTC
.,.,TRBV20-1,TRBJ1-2,CSATQPRGYGYTF,TGCAGTGCAACCCAACCCCGGGGATATGGCTACACCTTC
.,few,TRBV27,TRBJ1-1,CASSRGLMNTEAFF,TGTGCCAGCAGTAGAGGTCTCATGAACACTGAAGCTTTCTTT
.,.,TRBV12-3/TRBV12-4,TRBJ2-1,CASSEGSYNEQFF,TGTGCCAGCAGCGAAGGAAGCTACAATGAGCAGTTCTTC
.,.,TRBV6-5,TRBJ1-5,CASSKLAVPSNQPQHF,TGTGCCAGCAGTAAACTCGCGGTCCCTAGCAATCAGCCCCAGCATTTT
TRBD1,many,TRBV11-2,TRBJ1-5,CASSSSTGGHQPQHF,TGTGCCAGCAGCTCCTCGACAGGGGGGCATCAGCCCCAGCATTTT
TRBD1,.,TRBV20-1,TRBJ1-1,CSAFEGWGQGFRQAFF,TGCAGTGCTTTTGAAGGGTGGGGACAGGGTTTTCGTCAAGCTTTCTTT
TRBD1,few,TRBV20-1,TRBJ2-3,CSAISGQLTDTQYF,TGCAGTGCCATCTCGGGACAGCTCACAGATACGCAGTATTTT
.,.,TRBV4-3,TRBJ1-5,CASSRGSDQPQHF,TGCGCCAGCTCCCGAGGGTCCGATCAGCCCCAGCATTTT
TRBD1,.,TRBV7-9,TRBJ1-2,CASSLGKDRDREGYGYTF,TGTGCCAGCAGCTTAGGGAAGGACCGGGACAGGGAAGGTTATGGCTACACCTTC
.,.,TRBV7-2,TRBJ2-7,CASSLWRPSSYEQYF,TGTGCCAGCAGCTTATGGAGACCTAGCTCCTACGAGCAGTACTTC
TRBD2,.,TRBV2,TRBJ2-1,CASPGGLAGGSEQFF,TGTGCCAGCCCTGGCGGGCTAGCGGGGGGGAGTGAGCAGTTCTTC
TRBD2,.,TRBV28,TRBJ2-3,CASRLAGADTQYF,TGTGCCAGCCGGCTAGCGGGGGCGGATACGCAGTATTTT
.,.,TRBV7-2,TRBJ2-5,CASSPLGNQETQYF,TGTGCCAGCAGCCCCCTGGGAAATCAAGAGACCCAGTACTTC
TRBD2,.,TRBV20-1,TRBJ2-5,CSALLSTSGGRSGETQYF,TGCAGTGCCCTCCTCTCGACTAGCGGGGGGAGGAGCGGAGAGACCCAGTACTTC
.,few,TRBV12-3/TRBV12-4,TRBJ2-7,CASSLTRVEQYF,TGTGCCAGCAGTCTGACCCGCGTCGAGCAGTACTTC
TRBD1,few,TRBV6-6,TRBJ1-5,CASSPGTESNQPQHF,TGTGCCAGCAGCCCCGGGACAGAAAGCAATCAGCCCCAGCATTTT
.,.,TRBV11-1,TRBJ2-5,CASSLVWQDQETQYF,TGTGCCAGCAGCTTAGTGTGGCAGGATCAAGAGACCCAGTACTTC
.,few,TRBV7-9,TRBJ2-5,CASSSPEPYQETQYF,TGTGCCAGCAGCTCCCCAGAGCCGTACCAAGAGACCCAGTACTTC
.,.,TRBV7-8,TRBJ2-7,CASSRGSRGTVSYEQYF,TGTGCCAGCAGCAGGGGGAGCAGGGGGACTGTTTCCTACGAGCAGTACTTC
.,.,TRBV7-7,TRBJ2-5,CARSLRGQETQYF,TGTGCCAGAAGCTTACGGGGCCAAGAGACCCAGTACTTC
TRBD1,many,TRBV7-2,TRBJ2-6,CASSPTGRFSGANVLTF,TGTGCCAGCAGCCCGACAGGGCGTTTCTCTGGGGCCAACGTCCTGACTTTC
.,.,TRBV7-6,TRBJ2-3,CASSSRDLGVDTQYF,TGTGCCAGCAGCTCCCGGGACCTCGGTGTTGATACGCAGTATTTT
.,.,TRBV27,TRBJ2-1,CASRLWNTNLNEQFF,TGTGCCAGCCGTTTATGGAACACCAACCTCAATGAGCAGTTCTTC
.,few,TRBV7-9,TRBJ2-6,CASSLPLGANVLTF,TGTGCCAGCAGCCTACCACTAGGGGCCAACGTCCTGACTTTC
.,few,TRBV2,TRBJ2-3,CASITDTQYF,TGTGCCAGCATCACAGATACGCAGTATTTT
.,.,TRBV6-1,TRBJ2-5,CASSYGFEETQYF,TGTGCCAGCAGTTACGGATTCGAAGAGACCCAGTACTTC
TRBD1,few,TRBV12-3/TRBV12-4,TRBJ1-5,CASSQGVSQPQHF,TGTGCCAGCAGTCAGGGGGTCAGTCAGCCCCAGCATTTT
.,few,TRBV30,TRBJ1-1,CAWSVLGGRNTEAFF,TGTGCCTGGAGTGTACTAGGGGGGCGGAACACTGAAGCTTTCTTT
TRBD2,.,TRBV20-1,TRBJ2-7,CSARDLASGGVYEQYF,TGCAGTGCTAGAGATCTTGCTAGCGGGGGGGTATACGAGCAGTACTTC
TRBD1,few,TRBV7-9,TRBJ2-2,CASSSGTGPGELFF,TGTGCCAGCAGTTCTGGGACAGGGCCCGGGGAGCTGTTTTTT
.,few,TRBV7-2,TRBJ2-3,CALATQYF,TGTGCCCTCGCGACGCAGTATTTT
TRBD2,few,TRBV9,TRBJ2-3,CASSEGVAGGADTQYF,TGTGCCAGCAGCGAGGGCGTAGCGGGGGGAGCAGATACGCAGTATTTT
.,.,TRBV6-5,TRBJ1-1,CASSYSLGTEAFF,TGTGCCAGCAGTTACTCACTAGGCACTGAAGCTTTCTTT
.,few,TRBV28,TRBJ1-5,CASRDLEGSNQPQHF,TGTGCCAGCCGCGACCTCGAGGGGAGCAATCAGCCCCAGCATTTT
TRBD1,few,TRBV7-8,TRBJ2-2,CASSSEGALNTGELFF,TGTGCCAGCAGCTCAGAGGGGGCTTTGAACACCGGGGAGCTGTTTTTT
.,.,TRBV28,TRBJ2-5,CASSSPRGRETQYF,TGTGCCAGCAGTTCCCCCAGGGGCCGGGAGACCCAGTACTTC
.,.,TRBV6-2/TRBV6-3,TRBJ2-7,CASSPAGTRDSYEQYF,TGTGCCAGCAGTCCCGCGGGGACAAGAGACTCCTACGAGCAGTACTTC
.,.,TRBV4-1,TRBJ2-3,CASRQVERGVRTDTQYF,TGCGCCAGCAGGCAAGTGGAACGGGGAGTTCGGACAGATACGCAGTATTTT
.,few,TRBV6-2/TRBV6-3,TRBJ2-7,CASSAIYEQYF,TGTGCCAGCAGTGCTATCTACGAGCAGTACTTC
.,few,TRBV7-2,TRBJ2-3,CASSFPATDTQYF,TGTGCCAGCAGCTTCCCCGCCACAGATACGCAGTATTTT
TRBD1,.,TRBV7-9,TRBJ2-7,CASSFPGTGTGEQYF,TGTGCCAGCAGTTTTCCCGGGACAGGGACTGGCGAGCAGTACTTC
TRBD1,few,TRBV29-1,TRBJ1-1,CSPGTAVDTEAFF,TGCAGCCCAGGGACAGCGGTGGATACTGAAGCTTTCTTT
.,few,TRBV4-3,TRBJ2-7,CASSQERTVAYEQYF,TGCGCCAGCAGCCAAGAACGGACGGTTGCGTACGAGCAGTACTTC
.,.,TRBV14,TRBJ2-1,CASSHRGKGEQFF,TGTGCCAGCAGCCACAGAGGGAAGGGTGAGCAGTTCTTC
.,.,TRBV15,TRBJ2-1,CATSRDRGRNYNEQFF,TGTGCCACCAGCAGAGATAGGGGACGGAATTACAATGAGCAGTTCTTC